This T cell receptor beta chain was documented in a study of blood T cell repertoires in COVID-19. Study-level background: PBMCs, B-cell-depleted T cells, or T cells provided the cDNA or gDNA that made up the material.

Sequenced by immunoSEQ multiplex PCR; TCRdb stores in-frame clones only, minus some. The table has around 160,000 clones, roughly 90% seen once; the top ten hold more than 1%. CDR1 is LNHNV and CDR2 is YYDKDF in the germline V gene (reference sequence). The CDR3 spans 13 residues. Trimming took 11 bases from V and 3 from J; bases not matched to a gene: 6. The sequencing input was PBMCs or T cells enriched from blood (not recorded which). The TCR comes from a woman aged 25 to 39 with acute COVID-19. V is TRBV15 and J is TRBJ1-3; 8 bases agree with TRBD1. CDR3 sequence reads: CAEYGTGGNTIYF. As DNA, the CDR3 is TGTGCCGAGTACGGGACAGGTGGAAACACCATATATTTT.